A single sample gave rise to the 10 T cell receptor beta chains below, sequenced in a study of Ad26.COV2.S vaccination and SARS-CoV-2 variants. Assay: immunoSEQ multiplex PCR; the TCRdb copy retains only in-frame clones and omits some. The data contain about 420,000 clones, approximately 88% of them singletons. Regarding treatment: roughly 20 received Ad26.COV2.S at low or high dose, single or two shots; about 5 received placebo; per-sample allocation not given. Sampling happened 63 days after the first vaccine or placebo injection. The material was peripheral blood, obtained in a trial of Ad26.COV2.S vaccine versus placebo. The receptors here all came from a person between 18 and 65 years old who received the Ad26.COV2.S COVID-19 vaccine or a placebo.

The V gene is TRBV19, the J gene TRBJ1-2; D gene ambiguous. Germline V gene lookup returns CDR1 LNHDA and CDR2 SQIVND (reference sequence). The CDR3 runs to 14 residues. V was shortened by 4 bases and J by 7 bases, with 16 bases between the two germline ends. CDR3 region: CASSTGLSVAGYTF. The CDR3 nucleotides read TGTGCCAGTAGTACAGGACTGAGCGTTGCTGGCTACACCTTC.

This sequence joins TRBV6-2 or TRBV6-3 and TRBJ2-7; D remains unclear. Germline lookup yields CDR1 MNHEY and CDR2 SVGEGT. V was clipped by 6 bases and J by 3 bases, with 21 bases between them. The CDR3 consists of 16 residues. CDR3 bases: TGTGCCAGCAGCCAGTTGGCGAAAGGGTCGGGCTACGAGCAGTACTTC. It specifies CASSQLAKGSGYEQYF.

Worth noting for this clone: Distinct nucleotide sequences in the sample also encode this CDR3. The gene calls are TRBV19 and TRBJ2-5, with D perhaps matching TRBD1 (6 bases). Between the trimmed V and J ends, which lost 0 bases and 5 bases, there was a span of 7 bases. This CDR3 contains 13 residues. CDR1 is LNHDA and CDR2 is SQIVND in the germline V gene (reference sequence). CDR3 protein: CASSIDQGETQYF. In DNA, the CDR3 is TGTGCCAGTAGTATAGATCAGGGGGAGACCCAGTACTTC.

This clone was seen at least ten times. Here the CDR3 DNA reads TGTGCCAGCAGTGAGCAGACAGGGGACACCGGGGAGCTGTTTTTT. Its protein is CASSEQTGDTGELFF. The chain joins TRBV6-1 to TRBJ2-2; 8 positions agree with TRBD1. Germline loops: CDR1 MNHNS, CDR2 SASEGT. There are 15 residues in the CDR3. The V gene end was trimmed by 3 bases and the J gene end by 3 bases; junction bases not matched to a gene: 3.

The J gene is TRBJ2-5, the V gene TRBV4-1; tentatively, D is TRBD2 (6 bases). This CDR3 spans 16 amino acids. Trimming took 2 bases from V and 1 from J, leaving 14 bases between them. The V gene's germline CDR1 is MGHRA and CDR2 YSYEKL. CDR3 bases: TGCGCCAGCAGCCAAAAACTAGCCTACAGCCAAGAGACCCAGTACTTC. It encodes CASSQKLAYSQETQYF.

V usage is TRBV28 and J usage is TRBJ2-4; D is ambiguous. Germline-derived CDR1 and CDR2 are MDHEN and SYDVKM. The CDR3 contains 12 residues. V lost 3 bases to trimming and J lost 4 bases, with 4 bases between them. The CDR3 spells CASSFGKNIQYF. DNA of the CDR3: TGTGCCAGCAGTTTCGGTAAAAACATTCAGTACTTC. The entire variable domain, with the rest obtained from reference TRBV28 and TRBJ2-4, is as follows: DVKVTQSSRYLVKRTGEKVFLECVQDMDHENMFWYRQDPGLGLRLIYFSYDVKMKEKGDIPEGYSVSREKKERFSLILESASTNQTSMYLCASSFGKNIQYFGAGTRLSVL.

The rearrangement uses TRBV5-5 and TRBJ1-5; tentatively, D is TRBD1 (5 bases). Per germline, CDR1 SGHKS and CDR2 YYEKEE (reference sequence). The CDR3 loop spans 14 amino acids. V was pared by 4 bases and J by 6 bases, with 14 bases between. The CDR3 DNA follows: TGTGCCAGCAGCCAAGACAGCCAAGGTCAGCCCCAGCATTTT. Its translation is CASSQDSQGQPQHF.

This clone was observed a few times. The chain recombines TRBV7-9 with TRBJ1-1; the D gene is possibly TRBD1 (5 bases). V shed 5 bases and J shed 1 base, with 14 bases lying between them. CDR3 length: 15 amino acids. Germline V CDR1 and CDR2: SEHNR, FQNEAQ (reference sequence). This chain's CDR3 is CASSTPGPKNTEAFF. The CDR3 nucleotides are TGTGCCAGCAGCACCCCGGGACCGAAGAACACTGAAGCTTTCTTT.

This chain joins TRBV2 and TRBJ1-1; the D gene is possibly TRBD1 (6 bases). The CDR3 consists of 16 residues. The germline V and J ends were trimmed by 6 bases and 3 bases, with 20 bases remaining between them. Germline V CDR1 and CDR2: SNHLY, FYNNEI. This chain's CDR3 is CASRFLYREGDTEAFF. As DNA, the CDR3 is TGTGCCAGCAGATTCCTGTACAGGGAAGGAGACACTGAAGCTTTCTTT.

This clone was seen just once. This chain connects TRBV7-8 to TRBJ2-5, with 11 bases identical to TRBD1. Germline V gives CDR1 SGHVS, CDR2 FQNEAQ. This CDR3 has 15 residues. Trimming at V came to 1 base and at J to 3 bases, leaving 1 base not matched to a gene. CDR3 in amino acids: CASSLGDRGKETQYF. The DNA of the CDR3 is TGTGCCAGCAGCTTAGGGGACAGGGGGAAAGAGACCCAGTACTTC.